This TCR beta chain is from a study of T-cell reconstitution after alpha-beta-depleted transplantation in children. Whole-study findings and limits: In patients about two months after transplant, alpha-beta T cells reportedly arose from several hundred expanded graft clones. Day-60 TCRbeta diversity that was high in some patients was derived from surviving recipient T cells and thymic progenitors. The main origin of T-cell counts and diversity one year after transplant was newly produced T cells.

Preparing the TCRbeta library involved the use of unique molecular identifiers. Via MiXCR, TCRdb re-called the PCR reads, giving one row per CDR3 protein. The table lists hundreds of thousands of distinct CDR3 sequences, almost 8% of them singletons. Trimming took 2 bases from V and 4 from J, leaving 5 bases between them. Germline CDR1 reads SEHNR; CDR2 reads FQNEAQ (reference sequence). This CDR3 spans 12 amino acids. This clonotype was seen many times. Antigen: not known. The sequence derives from a female patient younger than 10 who had a stem cell transplant for Fanconi anemia, so the T cells may come from the graft donor. The rearrangement uses TRBV7-9 and TRBJ2-5, with a weak D call TRBD1 (5 bases). Material: peripheral blood, obtained 360 days after TCRalphabeta/CD19-depleted stem cell transplant. DNA for the CDR3: TGTGCCAGCAGCTTACAGGGAGAGACCCAGTACTTC. Translating it yields CASSLQGETQYF. The full variable domain, rest sourced from reference TRBV7-9 and TRBJ2-5, is DTGVSQNPRHKITKRGQNVTFRCDPISEHNRLYWYRQTLGQGPEFLTYFQNEAQLEKSRLLSDRFSAERPKGSFSTLEIQRTEQGDSAMYLCASSLQGETQYFGPGTRLLVL.